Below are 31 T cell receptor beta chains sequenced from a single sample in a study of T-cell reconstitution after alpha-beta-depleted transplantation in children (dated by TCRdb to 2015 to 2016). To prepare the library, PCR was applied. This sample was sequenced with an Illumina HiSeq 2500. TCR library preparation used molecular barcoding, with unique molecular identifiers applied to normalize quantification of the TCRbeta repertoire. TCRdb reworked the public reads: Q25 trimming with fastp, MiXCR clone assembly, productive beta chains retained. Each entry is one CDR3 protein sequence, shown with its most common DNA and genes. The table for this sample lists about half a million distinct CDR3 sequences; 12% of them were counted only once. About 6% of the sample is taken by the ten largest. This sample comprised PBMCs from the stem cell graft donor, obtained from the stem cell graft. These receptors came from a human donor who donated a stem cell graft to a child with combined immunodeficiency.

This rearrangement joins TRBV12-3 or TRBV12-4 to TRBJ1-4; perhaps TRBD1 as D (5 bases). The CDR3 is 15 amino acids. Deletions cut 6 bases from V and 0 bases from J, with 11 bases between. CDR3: CASSFSGATNEKLFF. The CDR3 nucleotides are TGTGCCAGCAGCTTTTCGGGGGCAACTAATGAAAAACTGTTTTTT.

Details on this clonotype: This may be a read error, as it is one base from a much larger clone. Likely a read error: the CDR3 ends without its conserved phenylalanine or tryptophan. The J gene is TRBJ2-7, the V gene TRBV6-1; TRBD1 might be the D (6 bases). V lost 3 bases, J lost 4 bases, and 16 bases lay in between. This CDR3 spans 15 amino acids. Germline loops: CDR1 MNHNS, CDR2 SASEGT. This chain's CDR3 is CASSEEGTYKYEQYY. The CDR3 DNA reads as TGTGCCAGCAGTGAGGAAGGGACATATAAGTACGAGCAGTACTAC.

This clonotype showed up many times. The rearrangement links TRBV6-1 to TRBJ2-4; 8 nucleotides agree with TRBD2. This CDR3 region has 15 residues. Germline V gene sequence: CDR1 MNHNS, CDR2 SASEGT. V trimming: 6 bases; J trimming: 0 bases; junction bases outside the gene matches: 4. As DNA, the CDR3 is TGTGCCAGCAGCGGGACTAGATTAGCCAAAAACATTCAGTACTTC. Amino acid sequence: CASSGTRLAKNIQYF.

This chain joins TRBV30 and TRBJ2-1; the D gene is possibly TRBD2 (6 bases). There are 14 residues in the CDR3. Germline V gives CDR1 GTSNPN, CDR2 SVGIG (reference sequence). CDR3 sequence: CALSPRGRKDEQFF. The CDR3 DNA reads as TGTGCTTTATCCCCCCGGGGGAGAAAAGATGAGCAGTTCTTC. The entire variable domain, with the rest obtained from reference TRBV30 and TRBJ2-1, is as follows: SQTIHQWPATLVQPVGSPLSLECTVEGTSNPNLYWYRQAAGRGLQLLFYSVGIGQISSEVPQNLSASRPQDRQFILSSKKLLLSDSGFYLCALSPRGRKDEQFFGPGTRLTVL.

CDR3: CASSLLRGHTEAFF. CDR3 bases: TGTGCCAGCAGTTTACTACGAGGGCACACTGAAGCTTTCTTT. V gene TRBV12-3 or TRBV12-4 combines with J gene TRBJ1-1; no clear D. The V and J ends lost 2 bases and 3 bases respectively, with 10 bases between them. The CDR3 totals 14 residues.

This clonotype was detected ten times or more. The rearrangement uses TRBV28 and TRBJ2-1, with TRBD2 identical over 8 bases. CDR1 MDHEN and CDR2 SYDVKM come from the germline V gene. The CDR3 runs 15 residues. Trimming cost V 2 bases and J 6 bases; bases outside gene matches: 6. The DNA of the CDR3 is TGTGCCAGCAGTTTACTGGCGGGGGGAGGCAATGAGCAGTTCTTC. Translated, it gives CASSLLAGGGNEQFF. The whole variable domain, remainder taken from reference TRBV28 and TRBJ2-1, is DVKVTQSSRYLVKRTGEKVFLECVQDMDHENMFWYRQDPGLGLRLIYFSYDVKMKEKGDIPEGYSVSREKKERFSLILESASTNQTSMYLCASSLLAGGGNEQFFGPGTRLTVL.

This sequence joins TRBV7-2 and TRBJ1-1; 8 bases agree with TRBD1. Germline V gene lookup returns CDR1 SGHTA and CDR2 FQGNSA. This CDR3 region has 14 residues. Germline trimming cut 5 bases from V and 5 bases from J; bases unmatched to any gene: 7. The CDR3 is CASSSQGASTEAFF. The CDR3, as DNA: TGTGCCAGCAGCAGCCAGGGGGCGTCGACTGAAGCTTTCTTT. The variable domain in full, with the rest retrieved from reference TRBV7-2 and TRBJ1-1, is GAGVSQSPSNKVTEKGKDVELRCDPISGHTALYWYRQSLGQGLEFLIYFQGNSAPDKSGLPSDRFSAERTGGSVSTLTIQRTQQEDSAVYLCASSSQGASTEAFFGQGTRLTVV.

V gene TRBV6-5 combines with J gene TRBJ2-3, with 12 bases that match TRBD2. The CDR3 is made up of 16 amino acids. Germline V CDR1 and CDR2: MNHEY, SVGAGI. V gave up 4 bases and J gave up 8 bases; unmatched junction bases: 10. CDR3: CASSSATSGGSATQYF. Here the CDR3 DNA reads TGTGCCAGCAGTTCGGCGACTAGCGGGGGATCGGCTACGCAGTATTTT.

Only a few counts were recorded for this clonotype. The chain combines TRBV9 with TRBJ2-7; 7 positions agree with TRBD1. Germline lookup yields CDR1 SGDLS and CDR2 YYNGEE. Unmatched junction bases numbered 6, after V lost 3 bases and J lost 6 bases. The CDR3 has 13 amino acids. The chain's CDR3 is CASSGRQGSEQYF. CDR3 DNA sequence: TGTGCCAGCAGCGGGCGACAGGGCTCCGAGCAGTACTTC.

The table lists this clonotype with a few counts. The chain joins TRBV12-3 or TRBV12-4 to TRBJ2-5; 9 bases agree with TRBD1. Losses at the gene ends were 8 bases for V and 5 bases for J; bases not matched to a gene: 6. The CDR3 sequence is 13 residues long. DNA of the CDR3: TGTGCCAGCGGGACAGGGTCGATTGAGACCCAGTACTTC. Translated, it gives CASGTGSIETQYF.

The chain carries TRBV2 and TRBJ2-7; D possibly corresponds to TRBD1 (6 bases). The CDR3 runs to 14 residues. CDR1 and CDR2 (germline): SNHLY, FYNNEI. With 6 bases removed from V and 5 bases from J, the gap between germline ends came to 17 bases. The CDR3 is CASSESAGVNEQYF. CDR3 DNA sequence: TGTGCCAGCAGCGAGTCGGCAGGGGTCAACGAGCAGTACTTC.

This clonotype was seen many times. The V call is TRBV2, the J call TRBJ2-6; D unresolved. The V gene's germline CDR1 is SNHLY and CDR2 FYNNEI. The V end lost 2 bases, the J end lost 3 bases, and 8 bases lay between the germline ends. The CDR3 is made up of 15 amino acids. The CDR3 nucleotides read TGTGCCAGCAGTGAATTGGGTGGTGGGGCCAACGTCCTGACTTTC. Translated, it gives CASSELGGGANVLTF.

CDR3 sequence: CASTNRDRGADTQYF. Here the CDR3 DNA reads TGCGCCAGTACCAACCGGGACAGGGGAGCAGATACGCAGTATTTT. This chain joins TRBV5-1 and TRBJ2-3, with 10 bases matching TRBD1. The CDR3 totals 15 residues. From germline, CDR1 is SGHRS and CDR2 YFSETQ. V was pared by 8 bases and J by 4 bases, with 10 bases of the junction left unmatched.

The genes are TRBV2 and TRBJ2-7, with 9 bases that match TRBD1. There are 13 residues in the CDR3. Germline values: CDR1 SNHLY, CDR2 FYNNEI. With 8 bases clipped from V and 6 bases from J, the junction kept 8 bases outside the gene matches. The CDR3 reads CASEGQGRGEQYF. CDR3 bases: TGTGCCAGCGAGGGACAGGGCCGGGGCGAGCAGTACTTC.

CDR3 in amino acids: CASSQSGQGRANVLTF. DNA of the CDR3: TGCGCCAGCAGCCAAAGTGGACAGGGTAGAGCCAACGTCCTGACTTTC. The chain recombines TRBV5-1 with TRBJ2-6; 8 bases agree with TRBD1. V lost 4 bases to trimming and J lost 7 bases; unmatched junction nucleotides: 10. CDR1 SGHRS and CDR2 YFSETQ come from the germline V gene. The CDR3 contains 16 residues.

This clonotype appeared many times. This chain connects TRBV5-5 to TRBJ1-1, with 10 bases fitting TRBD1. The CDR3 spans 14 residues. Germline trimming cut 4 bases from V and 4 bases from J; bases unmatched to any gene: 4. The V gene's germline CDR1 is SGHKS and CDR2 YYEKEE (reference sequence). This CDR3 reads CASSLRTGGTEAFF. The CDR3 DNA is TGTGCCAGCAGCCTACGGACAGGGGGCACTGAAGCTTTCTTT.

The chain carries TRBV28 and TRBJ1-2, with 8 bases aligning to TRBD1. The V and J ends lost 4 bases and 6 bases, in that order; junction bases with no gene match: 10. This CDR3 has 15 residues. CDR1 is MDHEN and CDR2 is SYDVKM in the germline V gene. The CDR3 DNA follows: TGTGCCAGCAGTTCCAACAGGGGGGGACGAAATGGCTACACCTTC. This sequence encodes CASSSNRGGRNGYTF.

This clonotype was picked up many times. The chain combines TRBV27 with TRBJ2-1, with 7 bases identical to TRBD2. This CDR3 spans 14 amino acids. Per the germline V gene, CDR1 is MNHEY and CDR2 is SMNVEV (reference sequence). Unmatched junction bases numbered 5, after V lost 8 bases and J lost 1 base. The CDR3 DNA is TGTGCCAGCTCACCCGGGGGGTCCTACAATGAGCAGTTCTTC. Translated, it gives CASSPGGSYNEQFF.

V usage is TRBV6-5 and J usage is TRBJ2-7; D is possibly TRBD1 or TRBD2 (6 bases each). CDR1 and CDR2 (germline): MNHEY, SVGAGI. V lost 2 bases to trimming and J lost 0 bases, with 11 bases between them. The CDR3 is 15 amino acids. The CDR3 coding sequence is TGTGCCAGCAGTTACAGAGGGGGGAGCTCCTACGAGCAGTACTTC. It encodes CASSYRGGSSYEQYF.

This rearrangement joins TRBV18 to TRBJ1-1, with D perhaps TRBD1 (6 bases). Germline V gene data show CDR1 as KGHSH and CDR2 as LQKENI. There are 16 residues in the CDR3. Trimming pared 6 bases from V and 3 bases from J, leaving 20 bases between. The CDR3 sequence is CASSLGTPSTYTEAFF. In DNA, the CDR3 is TGTGCCAGCTCCCTCGGGACACCCTCCACCTACACTGAAGCTTTCTTT.

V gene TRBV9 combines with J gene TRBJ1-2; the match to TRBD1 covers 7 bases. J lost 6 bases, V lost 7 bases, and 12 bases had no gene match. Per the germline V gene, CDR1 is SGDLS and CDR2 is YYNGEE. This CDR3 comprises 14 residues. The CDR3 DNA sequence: TGTGCCAGCGGGTCCGTCAGGGGGGGAGATGGCTACACCTTC. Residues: CASGSVRGGDGYTF.

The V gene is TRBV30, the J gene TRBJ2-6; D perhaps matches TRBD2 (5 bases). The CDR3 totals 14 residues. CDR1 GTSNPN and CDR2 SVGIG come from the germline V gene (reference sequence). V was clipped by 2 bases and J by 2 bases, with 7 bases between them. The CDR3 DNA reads TGTGCCTGGAGTATCGGGGCTGGGGCCAACGTCCTGACTTTC. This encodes CAWSIGAGANVLTF. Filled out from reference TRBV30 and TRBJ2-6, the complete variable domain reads SQTIHQWPATLVQPVGSPLSLECTVEGTSNPNLYWYRQAAGRGLQLLFYSVGIGQISSEVPQNLSASRPQDRQFILSSKKLLLSDSGFYLCAWSIGAGANVLTFGAGSRLTVL.

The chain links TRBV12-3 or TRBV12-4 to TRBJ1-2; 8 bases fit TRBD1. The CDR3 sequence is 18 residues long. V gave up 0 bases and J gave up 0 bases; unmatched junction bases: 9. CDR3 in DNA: TGTGCCAGCAGTTTAGCGTGGGGCGGACAGGGAGCTAACTATGGCTACACCTTC. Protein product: CASSLAWGGQGANYGYTF.

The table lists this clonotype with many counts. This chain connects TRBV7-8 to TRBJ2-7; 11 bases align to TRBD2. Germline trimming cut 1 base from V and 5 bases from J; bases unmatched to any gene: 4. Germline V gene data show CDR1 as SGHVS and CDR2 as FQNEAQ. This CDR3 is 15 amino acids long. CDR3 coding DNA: TGTGCCAGCAGCTTAGAGACTAGCGGGGTACACGAGCAGTACTTC. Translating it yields CASSLETSGVHEQYF.

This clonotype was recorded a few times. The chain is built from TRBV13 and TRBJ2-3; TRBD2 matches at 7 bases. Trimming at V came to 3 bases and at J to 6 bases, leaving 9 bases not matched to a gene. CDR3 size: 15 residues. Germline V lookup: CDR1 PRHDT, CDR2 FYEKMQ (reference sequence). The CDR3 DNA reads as TGTGCCAGCAGCTTCGGTGGGAGGGCCAGGGATACGCAGTATTTT. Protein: CASSFGGRARDTQYF.

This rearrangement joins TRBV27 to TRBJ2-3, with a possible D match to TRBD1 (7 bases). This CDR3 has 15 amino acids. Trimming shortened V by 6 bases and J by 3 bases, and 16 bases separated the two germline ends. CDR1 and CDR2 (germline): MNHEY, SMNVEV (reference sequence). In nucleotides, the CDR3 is TGTGCCAGCAGCTGGAGGGGGCATCGGACAGATACGCAGTATTTT. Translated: CASSWRGHRTDTQYF.

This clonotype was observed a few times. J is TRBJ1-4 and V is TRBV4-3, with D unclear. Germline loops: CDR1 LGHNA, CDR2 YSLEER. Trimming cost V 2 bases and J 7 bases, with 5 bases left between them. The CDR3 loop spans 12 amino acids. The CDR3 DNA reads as TGCGCCAGCAGCCAATCCGGTGAAAAACTGTTTTTT. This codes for CASSQSGEKLFF.

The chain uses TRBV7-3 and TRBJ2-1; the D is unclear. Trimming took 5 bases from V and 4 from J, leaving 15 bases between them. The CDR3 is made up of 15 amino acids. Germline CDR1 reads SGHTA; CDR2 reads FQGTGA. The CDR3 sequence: CASSPNLGRYNEQFF. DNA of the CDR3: TGTGCCAGCAGCCCGAATTTGGGCCGATACAATGAGCAGTTCTTC.

Written as DNA, the CDR3 is TGTGCCAGCAGTGAAATGACAGGAGATACGCAGTATTTT. As protein: CASSEMTGDTQYF. The chain uses TRBV6-1 and TRBJ2-3; TRBD1 is a possible D gene (6 bases). The CDR3 totals 13 residues. Between the trimmed V and J ends, which lost 2 bases and 5 bases, there was a span of 8 bases. Germline V gene lookup returns CDR1 MNHNS and CDR2 SASEGT.

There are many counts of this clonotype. The CDR3, as DNA: TGTGCCAGCAGCTTAGGATTCGGGACTACTAGGAATGAGCAGTTCTTC. This encodes CASSLGFGTTRNEQFF. The chain carries TRBV7-9 and TRBJ2-1; 7 positions match TRBD2. The J segment lost 7 bases and the V segment lost 1 base, leaving 10 bases of the junction unmatched. The CDR3 runs 16 residues. Germline-derived CDR1 and CDR2 are SEHNR and FQNEAQ (reference sequence).

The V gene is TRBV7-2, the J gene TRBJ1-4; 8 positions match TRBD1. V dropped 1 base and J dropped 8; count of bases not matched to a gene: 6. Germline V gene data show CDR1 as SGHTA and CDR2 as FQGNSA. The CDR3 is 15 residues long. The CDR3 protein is CASSLDRGTQEKLFF. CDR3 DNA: TGTGCCAGCAGCTTAGACAGGGGGACGCAAGAAAAACTGTTTTTT.